This TCR beta chain was obtained from a study of molecular identifiers for immune sequencing clone quantification. Study background: RNA, taken in replicates from about 19,000 or 110,000 naive CD8 cells, was split five ways, with four sequenced. Study-wide points: Clonotypes topping 20 RNA copies carried over 97% of effector molecules but under 1% of naive ones.

Via MiXCR, TCRdb re-called the PCR reads, giving one row per CDR3 protein. The data show some 320,000 distinct CDR3 sequences, under 25% seen once. Preparation of naive CD8 libraries involved roughly 18,000 to 1,100,000 sorted cells and 10%, 30% or 50% RNA. Sorting was used to obtain naive CD8 T cells (CD8+CD4-CCR7+CD45RA+). This clonotype was detected a few times. Its antigen is not identified. The sequence was collected from a human donor in good health. Some libraries in this study had Jurkat cell RNA spiked in. The sequenced sample consisted of naive CD8+ T cells from blood, with Jurkat cell RNA spiked in. As to subset: FACS-sorted CD8+CD4-CCR7+CD45RA+ naive T cells.

CDR3 residues: CASSPQGTSGINEQFF. The DNA for the CDR3 is TGTGCCAGCAGCCCGCAGGGGACTAGCGGGATAAATGAGCAGTTCTTC. This chain uses TRBV11-3 with TRBJ2-1; 13 bases line up with TRBD2. The germline V gene has CDR1 SGHNT and CDR2 YENEEA. Trimming removed 5 bases from V and 7 bases from J; junction bases left unmatched: 8. The CDR3 runs 16 residues.